The rows below give T cell receptor beta chains drawn from one sample of a study of blood T cell repertoires in COVID-19. Clones were read by immunoSEQ multiplex PCR, and TCRdb kept only the in-frame ones, dropping some. This table holds some 50,000 clones, approximately 93% found once. The sample consisted of peripheral blood. Source of these receptors: a man aged 60 to 69 with COVID-19, enrolled during active disease. The CDR3 runs from the conserved cysteine through the conserved F or W. Each record gives: J gene, clone size, D gene, V gene, CDR3 protein, CDR3 DNA. The D gene is left open where the match is weak. The size field is filled for only some rows; it gives once, few, many or a size class.

TRBJ2-1,once,TRBD2,TRBV14,CASSPPVAGNEQFF,TGTGCCAGCAGCCCCCCCGTAGCGGGCAATGAGCAGTTCTTC
TRBJ1-3,NA,NA,TRBV29-1,CSGGSGTGNTIYF,TGCAGCGGGGGTTCAGGGACTGGAAACACCATATATTTT
TRBJ1-6,NA,NA,TRBV10-1,CASSEWGEGSPLHF,TGCGCCAGCAGTGAGTGGGGCGAAGGATCACCCCTCCACTTT
TRBJ1-2,NA,NA,TRBV27,CASSWGDPSGGYTF,TGTGCCAGCAGTTGGGGGGACCCTTCGGGTGGCTACACCTTC
TRBJ2-7,NA,TRBD1,TRBV5-4,CASSSRKPGTGAYEQYF,TGTGCCAGCAGCTCGAGAAAACCCGGGACAGGAGCCTACGAGCAGTACTTC
TRBJ2-1,NA,TRBD2,TRBV6-2/TRBV6-3,CASSYPPGRRGGEQFF,TGTGCCAGCAGTTACCCGCCGGGACGCCGGGGGGGTGAGCAGTTCTTC
TRBJ2-7,NA,TRBD2,TRBV4-3,CASSHSRTSGPYEQYF,TGCGCCAGCAGCCATTCACGGACTAGCGGCCCCTACGAGCAGTACTTC
TRBJ2-3,NA,TRBD2,TRBV2,CASRLSGYSTDTQYF,TGTGCCAGCAGGCTTAGCGGGTATAGCACAGATACGCAGTATTTT
TRBJ2-7,NA,TRBD2,TRBV9,CASSPLGGAGGSYEQYF,TGTGCCAGCAGCCCACTGGGGGGGGCGGGGGGCTCCTACGAGCAGTACTTC
TRBJ1-1,NA,NA,TRBV14,CASSQVIGAGTEAFF,TGTGCCAGCAGCCAAGTGATAGGAGCTGGCACTGAAGCTTTCTTT
TRBJ2-3,NA,NA,TRBV9,CASSALTDTQYF,TGTGCCAGCAGCGCTCTTACAGATACGCAGTATTTT
TRBJ1-1,NA,NA,TRBV19,CASSIGQAGTEAFF,TGTGCCAGTAGTATAGGACAAGCCGGCACTGAAGCTTTCTTT
TRBJ1-2,NA,NA,TRBV5-1,CASSLVLAGRYTF,TGCGCCAGCAGCTTGGTTTTGGCTGGTCGCTACACCTTC
TRBJ2-1,NA,NA,TRBV7-2,CASSYRDNYNEQFF,TGTGCCAGCAGCTACCGGGACAACTACAATGAGCAGTTCTTC
TRBJ2-2,NA,TRBD1,TRBV14,CASSRQGLNTGELFF,TGTGCCAGCAGTCGACAGGGGCTTAACACCGGGGAGCTGTTTTTT
TRBJ2-3,NA,TRBD2,TRBV5-1,CASWGGLGGADTQYF,TGCGCCAGCTGGGGCGGATTGGGAGGGGCAGATACGCAGTATTTT
TRBJ1-6,NA,NA,TRBV12-5,CASGLGGYNSPLHF,TGTGCTAGTGGTTTGGGAGGATATAATTCACCCCTCCACTTT
TRBJ2-7,NA,TRBD2,TRBV19,CASSIGTSGYEQYF,TGTGCCAGTAGTATTGGGACTAGCGGCTACGAGCAGTACTTC
TRBJ2-7,NA,TRBD2,TRBV30,CAWSPGTSVYEQYF,TGTGCCTGGAGTCCCGGGACTAGCGTCTACGAGCAGTACTTC
TRBJ1-5,once,TRBD1,TRBV6-5,CASSYSGDSHNQPQHF,TGTGCCAGCAGTTACTCAGGGGACAGCCATAATCAGCCCCAGCATTTT
TRBJ1-1,once,NA,TRBV19,CASGPADVRPTEAFF,TGTGCCAGTGGGCCCGCAGACGTCAGGCCCACTGAAGCTTTCTTT
TRBJ1-5,NA,TRBD1,TRBV5-1,CASSLEGGASNQPQHF,TGCGCCAGCAGCTTGGAAGGGGGCGCAAGCAATCAGCCCCAGCATTTT
TRBJ2-7,NA,TRBD2,TRBV3-1/TRBV3-2,CASSQQARGDTEQYF,TGTGCCAGCAGCCAACAGGCGCGGGGGGACACCGAGCAGTACTTC
TRBJ1-2,NA,NA,TRBV2,CASTREGDGIYGYTF,TGTGCCAGCACCAGGGAGGGGGACGGGATCTATGGCTACACCTTC
TRBJ2-7,NA,TRBD2,TRBV4-2,CASSQETGGHYEQYF,TGTGCCAGCAGCCAAGAGACGGGAGGTCACTACGAGCAGTACTTC
TRBJ2-1,medium-sized,NA,TRBV7-7,CASSLAWGGWNEQFF,TGTGCTAGCAGCTTAGCTTGGGGGGGCTGGAATGAGCAGTTCTTC
TRBJ1-1,NA,NA,TRBV6-5,CASSYSGGRTYTEAFF,TGTGCCAGCAGTTACTCGGGTGGCAGGACATACACTGAAGCTTTCTTT
TRBJ2-5,NA,TRBD1,TRBV5-6,CASSLGQGGETQYF,TGTGCCAGCAGCTTGGGACAGGGTGGGGAGACCCAGTACTTC
TRBJ1-2,NA,NA,TRBV3-1/TRBV3-2,CASSQGGLANYGYTF,TGTGCCAGCAGCCAAGGGGGACTTGCTAACTATGGCTACACCTTC
TRBJ2-7,NA,NA,TRBV27,CASSLSGRTNLGAGLPSYEQYF,TGTGCCAGCAGTTTATCCGGAAGGACTAATCTCGGAGCGGGTCTCCCTTCCTACGAGCAGTACTTC
TRBJ2-2,once,TRBD1,TRBV4-2,CASSQPGQGSSGELFF,TGTGCCAGCAGCCAACCGGGACAGGGGTCGTCCGGGGAGCTGTTTTTT
TRBJ2-1,NA,TRBD1,TRBV11-2,CASSSGQGLFF,TGTGCCAGCAGCTCGGGACAGGGCCTGTTCTTC
TRBJ2-3,NA,TRBD2,TRBV7-9,CASSSTSGRDGDTQYF,TGTGCCAGCAGCTCTACTAGCGGGAGGGACGGAGATACGCAGTATTTT
TRBJ2-1,once,TRBD2,TRBV5-4,CASSLGLAGGLNEQFF,TGTGCCAGCAGCTTGGGACTAGCGGGGGGCCTCAATGAGCAGTTCTTC
TRBJ2-7,NA,TRBD2,TRBV2,CASSEARLAGVRDEQYF,TGTGCCAGCAGTGAAGCCCGACTAGCGGGAGTAAGAGACGAGCAGTACTTC
TRBJ1-5,NA,NA,TRBV6-5,CASSLWSGLDQPQHF,TGTGCCAGCAGTTTGTGGTCAGGGCTGGATCAGCCCCAGCATTTT
TRBJ1-5,NA,NA,TRBV19,CASSMVASSNQPQHF,TGTGCCAGTAGTATGGTGGCCAGTAGCAATCAGCCCCAGCATTTT
TRBJ1-2,NA,NA,TRBV9,CASSVEVGGANYGYTF,TGTGCCAGCAGCGTAGAAGTTGGGGGCGCTAACTATGGCTACACCTTC
TRBJ1-2,NA,NA,TRBV20-1,CSASKPRQAHYGYTF,TGCAGTGCTAGTAAGCCGAGACAGGCGCACTATGGCTACACCTTC
TRBJ2-6,few,NA,TRBV7-9,CASSPRGVGSGANVLTF,TGTGCCAGCAGCCCCAGGGGAGTGGGCTCTGGGGCCAACGTCCTGACTTTC
TRBJ2-1,NA,TRBD2,TRBV4-2,CASSQEYGTSLYNEQFF,TGTGCCAGCAGCCAAGAGTACGGGACTAGTCTTTACAATGAGCAGTTCTTC
TRBJ2-4,NA,NA,TRBV9,CASSAGSRGLAKNIQYF,TGTGCCAGCAGCGCGGGATCAAGAGGGCTAGCCAAAAACATTCAGTACTTC
TRBJ2-1,NA,TRBD2,TRBV11-2,CASSQTSGRHNEQFF,TGTGCCAGCAGCCAGACTAGCGGGAGGCACAATGAGCAGTTCTTC
TRBJ2-7,NA,TRBD1,TRBV6-2/TRBV6-3,CASSLDREETYEQYF,TGTGCCAGCAGTCTGGACAGGGAGGAAACCTACGAGCAGTACTTC
TRBJ2-1,NA,NA,TRBV27,CASQRGTYNEQFF,TGTGCCAGTCAAAGGGGGACCTACAATGAGCAGTTCTTC
TRBJ1-3,once,NA,TRBV29-1,CSAGGGSSGNTIYF,TGCAGCGCGGGTGGAGGCAGCTCTGGAAACACCATATATTTT
TRBJ1-6,NA,NA,TRBV7-9,CASSPDRSSYNSPLHF,TGTGCCAGCAGCCCCGACAGGAGCTCCTATAATTCACCCCTCCACTTT
TRBJ1-1,NA,NA,TRBV4-3,CASSQDLEREAFF,TGCGCCAGCAGCCAAGATTTGGAGCGTGAAGCTTTCTTT
TRBJ1-3,once,NA,TRBV7-2,CASSLGRATQAGNTIYF,TGTGCCAGCAGCTTAGGACGTGCGACTCAAGCTGGAAACACCATATATTTT
TRBJ2-7,NA,TRBD2,TRBV5-4,CASSLNSGGLLYEQYF,TGTGCCAGCAGCTTGAATAGCGGGGGCCTACTATACGAGCAGTACTTC
TRBJ2-1,NA,NA,TRBV18,CASSPASQNEQFF,TGTGCCAGCTCACCGGCTAGCCAAAATGAGCAGTTCTTC
TRBJ2-3,few,TRBD1,TRBV10-1,CASESPGQGDTQYF,TGCGCCAGCGAATCTCCCGGACAGGGAGATACGCAGTATTTT
TRBJ1-1,NA,NA,TRBV3-1/TRBV3-2,CASSRSGVEAFF,TGTGCCAGCAGCCGATCAGGGGTAGAAGCTTTCTTT